This record looks at one T cell receptor (beta chain) sequence and its context. The record originates from a study of sequential checkpoint blockade in melanoma. Sequencing was performed with immunoSEQ multiplex PCR; in TCRdb, only in-frame clones are kept and a portion is missing. The sample lists approximately 11,000 clones; under 60% were seen once. As for treatment: randomized to nivolumab then ipilimumab (arm A) or the reverse (arm B). The CDR3 spans 16 residues. V lost 0 bases to trimming and J lost 1 base, with 12 bases between them. Germline CDR1 LNHDA, CDR2 SQIVND (reference sequence). The rearrangement uses TRBV19 and TRBJ1-1, with D hard to call. The TCR sequence derives from a human donor with melanoma. The sequences come from CD8+ T cells sorted from blood (inferred from file names), collected from a patient given nivolumab and ipilimumab in sequence. This CDR3 reads CASSIDRNSGNTEAFF. DNA of the CDR3: TGTGCCAGTAGTATAGATAGGAACAGTGGGAACACTGAAGCTTTCTTT.